This T cell receptor (beta chain) is from a study of shared clonotypes between healthy human individuals (dated by TCRdb to 2018 to 2021). Background on the whole study: A couple of women and a few men aged 18 to 49 years were included in the cohort. For each donor, CD4 naive and CD4 memory were each given three plates, CD8 naive was given two plates, and CD8 memory was given one plate. The study deeply sequenced blood TCR repertoires of five healthy adults to estimate repertoire size and the extent of clonotype sharing between individuals. To increase sequencing depth and limit assay-specific biases, different laboratories used diverse techniques to prepare libraries and sequence TCR repertoires. Between about 0.94 and 8.9 billion PBMCs per donor were obtained by leukapheresis. The full study reports these points: Incomplete sequencing was indicated by rarefaction of sorted-subset datasets, despite the large sequencing depth. Estimated clonotype richness was generally larger for naive than for memory subsets. Sharing across a handful of donors was observed for around 5% of naive CD4, 3.5% of naive CD8, around 2.5% of memory CD4, and about 0.39% of memory CD8 clonotypes. Because the study included a small number of donors, the genetic and exposure-history diversity represented was limited. Only blood was sampled, and tissue TCR repertoires likely differ from those in blood. Compared with non-shared clonotypes, the clonotypes found in all four sorted-subset donors had higher generation probabilities. Pairwise subsampling indicated that sequencing depth was expected to affect the degree of clonotype sharing among donors.

Ends trimmed: V by 5 bases, J by 3 bases; bases unmatched to a gene: 8. For CDR1 and CDR2, the germline V gene (reference sequence) lists SGHAT and FQDESV. The CDR3 contains 15 residues, cysteine and phenylalanine counted. The retained sequence is limited to the CDR3, 45 bases, with the frame set at the first base. The donors were healthy, HIV-negative adults who had no recently reported acute infections or vaccinations. Every donor was a Caucasian adult living in Nashville, Tennessee, USA. CD4+ T cells were enriched by magnetic negative selection, after which naive cells were positively selected on CD45RA and the negative fraction was taken as the memory subset. Blood was obtained by leukapheresis, after which PBMCs were separated by Ficoll-Histopaque density gradient centrifugation and cryopreserved in liquid nitrogen vapor phase. Analytical flow cytometry was used to check the purity and quantity of each magnetically sorted T cell population. Genomic DNA was isolated from every sorted fraction and measured by UV absorbance on a Nanodrop 2000c.

TCR CDR3 regions were amplified from genomic DNA by multiplex PCR using the deep immunoSEQ assay. Extracted genomic DNA from each cell subset was spread evenly across all wells of several immunoSEQ 96-well plates, with each plate serving as a replicate. For sorted subsets, approximately 210 ng of genomic DNA, equivalent to around 30,000 T cell genomes, went into each replicate PCR. Purified libraries were quantified with a Qubit 3.0 fluorometer, sized on a Bioanalyzer 2100, and re-quantified with the KAPA Library Quantification kit. Every immunoSEQ 96-well plate was sequenced on a dedicated single-read 150-cycle Illumina NextSeq 550 flow cell. Regarding the original processing steps: The immunoSEQ output contained only junctional sequences without quality scores, so filtering could not match that applied to full-length reads. To assign V/J genes and CDR3, sequences were annotated using PyIR, a Python wrapper for IgBLAST v1.9, with IMGT germline references. Reads were removed for weak V/J assignments (E-value above 1e-6), missing CDR3, stop codons, out-of-frame junctions, or ambiguous translated residues. V3J clonotypes were defined by identical inferred V gene, J gene, and CDR3 amino acid sequence. The percentage overlap between two repertoires was calculated by dividing the number of shared unique clonotypes by the size of the smaller repertoire. Repertoire richness was assessed with RTK rarefaction, the Chao1 estimator, and Recon v2.1 estimates of unobserved clonotypes. Generation probabilities were computed with OLGA for all TCRbeta clonotypes obtained by the gDNA method from a few donors. TCRdb limited this immuneACCESS table to in-frame rearrangements with V and J called. A share of clones is missing; checked studies link under half to unresolved V genes, and the rest is unexplained. V and J calls and clone size are copied from that table; D and trimming were computed from the DNA. Within this sample are 2 million to 3 million clones, with 80% to 95% of them counted one time only. 0.36% of the sample is in the top ten clones.

On this clone itself: No antigen is known for it. It has no much larger one-base neighbor in the sample; base qualities were not kept.

The material sequenced was naive CD4+ T cells from PBMCs. The intended sense of this specimen's cell subset or site label: CD45RA+ positively selected. This TCR was recovered from a man aged 18 to 29 in good health. Some clones in this sample may be carry-over from other donors' samples. The chain is assembled from TRBV11-1 and TRBJ2-5, with 8 middle bases fitting TRBD1. At the DNA level, the sequence is TGTGCCAGCAGCAAACTTGGACAGGGAAAAGAGACCCAGTACTTC. This codes for CASSKLGQGKETQYF.